Included here is one TCR beta chain sequence, with context. Germline V gene sequence: CDR1 MDHEN, CDR2 SYDVKM. CDR3 size: 12 residues. V shed 10 bases, J shed 9 bases, and the junction held 7 bases outside the gene matches. These data belong to a study of blood T cell repertoires in COVID-19. The data were produced by immunoSEQ multiplex PCR, yet TCRdb's version contains in-frame clones alone and is incomplete. The sample lists around 28,000 clones; roughly 89% were seen once. This rearrangement joins TRBV28 to TRBJ2-2; TRBD1 aligns across 8 bases. This clonotype was sampled from a man older than 75 with acute or convalescent COVID-19. The sample was peripheral blood. The CDR3 DNA sequence: TGTGCCACCGGGACAGGTATCCGGGAGCTGTTTTTT. It translates to CATGTGIRELFF. Filled out from reference TRBV28 and TRBJ2-2, the complete variable domain reads DVKVTQSSRYLVKRTGEKVFLECVQDMDHENMFWYRQDPGLGLRLIYFSYDVKMKEKGDIPEGYSVSREKKERFSLILESASTNQTSMYLCATGTGIRELFFGEGSRLTVL.